The T cell receptor beta chain under discussion was sequenced for a study of T cells in Graves' hyperthyroidism and ophthalmopathy. Exclusion of patients followed from uncontrolled infection, other autoimmune disease, pregnancy or lactation. The source material, RNA transcripts, was used to amplify TCR beta CDR3 regions. HTBI primers drove first-round RT-PCR of the TCR CDR3. TCRdb itself ran the multiplex PCR reads through MiXCR, one entry per CDR3 protein. The table shows some 500,000 distinct CDR3 sequences, with approximately 15% occurring only once. The J segment lost 2 bases and the V segment lost 8 bases, leaving 12 bases of the junction unmatched. This CDR3 is 16 amino acids long. The germline V gene encodes CDR1 MNHNS and CDR2 SASEGT.

The sequencing sample was made of blood. The chain couples TRBV6-1 to TRBJ1-5; 7 positions agree with TRBD1. The receptor was derived from a woman in her late teens or twenties with Graves' hyperthyroidism. CDR3 loop: CASEVDRARGNQPQHF. The CDR3 DNA follows: TGTGCCAGCGAGGTTGACAGGGCGAGGGGCAATCAGCCCCAGCATTTT.